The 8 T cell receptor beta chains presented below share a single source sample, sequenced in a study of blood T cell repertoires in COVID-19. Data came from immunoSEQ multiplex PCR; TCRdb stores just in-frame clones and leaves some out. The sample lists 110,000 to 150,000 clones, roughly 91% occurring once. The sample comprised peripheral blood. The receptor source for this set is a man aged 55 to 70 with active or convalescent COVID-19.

This CDR3 reads CASSSQATNEKLFF. The CDR3 coding sequence is TGTGCCAGCAGCTCACAGGCAACTAATGAAAAACTGTTTTTT. The J gene is TRBJ1-4, the V gene TRBV7-9; tentative D call: TRBD1 (5 bases). The ends were cut back, 4 bases at V and 0 bases at J, with 6 bases in the middle. CDR3 length: 14 amino acids. CDR1 is SEHNR, CDR2 FQNEAQ, per germline (reference sequence).

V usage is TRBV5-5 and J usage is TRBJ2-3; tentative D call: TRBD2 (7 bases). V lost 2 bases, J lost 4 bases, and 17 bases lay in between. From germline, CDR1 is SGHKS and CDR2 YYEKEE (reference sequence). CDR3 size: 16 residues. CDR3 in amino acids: CASSFPPRGAPDTQYF. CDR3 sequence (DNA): TGTGCCAGCAGCTTCCCCCCTCGGGGGGCACCAGATACGCAGTATTTT. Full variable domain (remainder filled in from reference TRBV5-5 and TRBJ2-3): DAGVTQSPTHLIKTRGQQVTLRCSPISGHKSVSWYQQVLGQGPQFIFQYYEKEERGRGNFPDRFSARQFPNYSSELNVNALLLGDSALYLCASSFPPRGAPDTQYFGPGTRLTVL.

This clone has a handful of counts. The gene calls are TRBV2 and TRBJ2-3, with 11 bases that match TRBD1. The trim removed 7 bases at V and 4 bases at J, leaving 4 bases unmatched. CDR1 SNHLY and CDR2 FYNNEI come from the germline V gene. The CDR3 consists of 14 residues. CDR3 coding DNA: TGTGCCAGCACCTTGGGACAGGGGGCAGATACGCAGTATTTT. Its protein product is CASTLGQGADTQYF.

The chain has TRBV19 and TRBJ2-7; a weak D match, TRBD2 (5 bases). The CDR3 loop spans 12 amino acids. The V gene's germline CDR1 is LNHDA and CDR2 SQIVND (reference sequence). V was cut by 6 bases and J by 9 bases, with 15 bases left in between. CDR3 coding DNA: TGTGCCAGTAGCTCGGGATTCTCCGTGCAGTACTTC. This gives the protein CASSSGFSVQYF.

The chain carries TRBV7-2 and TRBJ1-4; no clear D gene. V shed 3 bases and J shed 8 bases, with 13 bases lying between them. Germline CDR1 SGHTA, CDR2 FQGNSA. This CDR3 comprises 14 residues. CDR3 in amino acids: CASSLNAVGEKLFF. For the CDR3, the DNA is TGTGCCAGCAGCTTGAATGCCGTCGGGGAAAAACTGTTTTTT. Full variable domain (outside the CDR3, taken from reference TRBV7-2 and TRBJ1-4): GAGVSQSPSNKVTEKGKDVELRCDPISGHTALYWYRQSLGQGLEFLIYFQGNSAPDKSGLPSDRFSAERTGGSVSTLTIQRTQQEDSAVYLCASSLNAVGEKLFFGSGTQLSVL.

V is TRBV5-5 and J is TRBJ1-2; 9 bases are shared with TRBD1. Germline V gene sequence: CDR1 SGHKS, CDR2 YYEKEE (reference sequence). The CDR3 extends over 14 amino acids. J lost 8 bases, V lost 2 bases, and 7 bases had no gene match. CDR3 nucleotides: TGTGCCAGCAGCTTCGGGACAGGGTATGAGGGCTACACCTTC. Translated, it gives CASSFGTGYEGYTF.

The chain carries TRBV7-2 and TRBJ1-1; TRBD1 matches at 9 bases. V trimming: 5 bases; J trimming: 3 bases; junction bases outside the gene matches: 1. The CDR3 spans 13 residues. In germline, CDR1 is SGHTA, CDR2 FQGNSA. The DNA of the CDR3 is TGTGCCAGCAGCAGACAGGGGGACACTGAAGCTTTCTTT. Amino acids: CASSRQGDTEAFF.

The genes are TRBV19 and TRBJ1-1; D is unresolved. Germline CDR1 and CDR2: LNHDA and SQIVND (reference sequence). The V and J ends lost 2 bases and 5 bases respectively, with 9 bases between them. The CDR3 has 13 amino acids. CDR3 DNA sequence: TGTGCCAGTAGTATACATGGCCAGACTGAAGCTTTCTTT. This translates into CASSIHGQTEAFF.